The T cell receptor (beta chain) under discussion was sequenced for a study of T cell responses to AZD1222 COVID-19 vaccine. Background on the study: Doses given second, at about 4 or about 12 weeks, were pooled. Study-wide points: Across the whole spike, CD4 TCRs peaked at regions 160-218 and 743-854. Nearly half of unique spike-specific TCRs reportedly avoided B.1.351 and B.1.1.7 mutated regions.

V gave up 4 bases and J gave up 0 bases, with 4 bases separating them. CDR1 is SEHNR and CDR2 is FQNEAQ in the germline V gene (reference sequence). CDR3 size: 14 residues. Here immunoSEQ multiplex PCR was the method, and the copy in TCRdb shows in-frame clones only, minus some. This sample has about 190,000 clones; approximately 91% occur once, and the top ten carry over 0.85%. Worth noting for this clone: Its antigen remains unidentified.

This specimen was peripheral blood, taken on day 0 of AZD1222 vaccination. V and J are TRBV7-9 and TRBJ2-6; D remains ambiguous. This clonotype was obtained from an adult in good health. CDR3 amino acids: CASSSISGANVLTF. CDR3 coding DNA: TGTGCCAGCAGCTCAATCTCTGGGGCCAACGTCCTGACTTTC. The whole variable domain, filled in from reference TRBV7-9 and TRBJ2-6, reads DTGVSQNPRHKITKRGQNVTFRCDPISEHNRLYWYRQTLGQGPEFLTYFQNEAQLEKSRLLSDRFSAERPKGSFSTLEIQRTEQGDSAMYLCASSSISGANVLTFGAGSRLTVL.